A single sample gave rise to the 13 T cell receptor beta chains below, sequenced in a study of shared clonotypes between healthy human individuals. Positively selected for CCR7, the CD45RO-negative cells used as naive CD8 cells excluded terminally differentiated effector memory CD45RA+ cells. The assay was immunoSEQ multiplex PCR, and TCRdb's table has in-frame clones only and misses some. Here the sample spans around 1.9 million clones, roughly 93% being singletons. Sequencing was performed on naive CD8+ T cells from PBMCs. The receptors shown here come from a man between 18 and 29 years old in good health. Some clones in this sample may be carry-over from other donors' samples.

This rearrangement joins TRBV28 to TRBJ2-7, with 10 bases aligning to TRBD1. CDR3 length equals 17 residues. Germline lookup yields CDR1 MDHEN and CDR2 SYDVKM. V was clipped by 2 bases and J by 2 bases; unmatched bases: 9. The DNA for the CDR3 is TGTGCCAGCAGTTTAGAATATTGGGACAGGGGAACCTACGAGCAGTACTTC. This sequence encodes CASSLEYWDRGTYEQYF.

This sequence joins TRBV6-6 and TRBJ1-4; 9 nucleotides match TRBD1. CDR3 length: 16 amino acids. CDR1 is MNHNY and CDR2 is SVGAGI in the germline V gene (reference sequence). With 8 bases clipped from V and 0 bases from J, the junction kept 7 bases outside the gene matches. The CDR3 sequence is CASGRTGAATNEKLFF. DNA of the CDR3: TGTGCCAGCGGGAGGACAGGGGCCGCAACTAATGAAAAACTGTTTTTT.

The gene calls are TRBV19 and TRBJ2-7; 16 bases align to TRBD2. The germline CDR1 and CDR2 sequences are LNHDA and SQIVND (reference sequence). Trimming at V came to 7 bases and at J to 3 bases, leaving 3 bases not matched to a gene. This CDR3 has 15 residues. The CDR3 region has the DNA TGTGCCAGTACGGGACTAGCGGGAGGGCACTACGAGCAGTACTTC. It yields the protein CASTGLAGGHYEQYF.

The rearrangement uses TRBV7-6 and TRBJ2-7; D gene uncertain. The CDR3 is 12 residues long. Trimming took 2 bases from V and 2 from J, leaving 4 bases between them. Germline V gene data show CDR1 as SGHVS and CDR2 as FNYEAQ. The CDR3 reads CASSLNPYEQYF. CDR3 in DNA: TGTGCCAGCAGCTTAAACCCCTACGAGCAGTACTTC.

J is TRBJ2-2 and V is TRBV6-1, with D perhaps assigned TRBD1 or TRBD2 (6 bases each). Looked up from germline, CDR1 is MNHNS and CDR2 is SASEGT. The CDR3 spans 16 residues. V was shortened by 0 bases and J by 6 bases, with 14 bases between the two germline ends. In DNA form, the CDR3 reads TGTGCCAGCAGTGAAGCGAGGGGGGTGGAGGCCGGGGAGCTGTTTTTT. Translated: CASSEARGVEAGELFF.

Of note for this clone: Other DNA sequences in this sample translate to the same CDR3. This rearrangement joins TRBV9 to TRBJ2-3, with D perhaps matching TRBD2 (5 bases). The CDR3 runs to 12 residues. Between the trimmed V and J ends, which lost 7 bases and 2 bases, there was a span of 8 bases. CDR1 and CDR2 from the germline V gene are SGDLS and YYNGEE. Here the CDR3 DNA reads TGTGCCAGCTCGGGAAACACAGATACGCAGTATTTT. This translates into CASSGNTDTQYF.

This chain uses TRBV27 with TRBJ2-7; TRBD2 agrees at 10 bases. Trimming cost V 0 bases and J 4 bases; bases outside gene matches: 6. The CDR3 is 16 amino acids. Germline lookup yields CDR1 MNHEY and CDR2 SMNVEV (reference sequence). CDR3 protein: CASSLSLTSGMYEQYF. The CDR3 DNA follows: TGTGCCAGCAGTTTATCGCTAACTAGCGGGATGTACGAGCAGTACTTC.

V and J are TRBV6-5 and TRBJ1-1, with 7 nucleotides matching TRBD1. Looked up from germline, CDR1 is MNHEY and CDR2 is SVGAGI. J lost 6 bases, V lost 6 bases, and 7 bases had no gene match. The CDR3 covers 13 residues. The CDR3 is CASRLQGLAEAFF. Here the CDR3 DNA reads TGTGCCAGCAGACTACAGGGGTTGGCTGAAGCTTTCTTT.

The chain joins TRBV7-9 to TRBJ2-1; perhaps TRBD2 as D (6 bases). Germline V gives CDR1 SEHNR, CDR2 FQNEAQ (reference sequence). The CDR3 is made up of 12 amino acids. The V end was cut by 7 bases, the J end by 14 bases, with 18 bases between. CDR3 sequence (DNA): TGTGCCAGCACCAACGGGTGGGAGGACAAGTTCTTC. Encoded protein: CASTNGWEDKFF.

J is TRBJ2-2 and V is TRBV28, with TRBD2 identical over 8 bases. CDR1 is MDHEN, CDR2 SYDVKM, per germline. J lost 4 bases, V lost 2 bases, and 12 bases had no gene match. The CDR3 sequence is 18 residues long. The CDR3 bases are TGTGCCAGCAGTTTAAGACAGCTGAACAGCGGGAGCACCGGGGAGCTGTTTTTT. Translation gives CASSLRQLNSGSTGELFF. Combining the CDR3 with reference TRBV28 and TRBJ2-2 gives the whole variable domain DVKVTQSSRYLVKRTGEKVFLECVQDMDHENMFWYRQDPGLGLRLIYFSYDVKMKEKGDIPEGYSVSREKKERFSLILESASTNQTSMYLCASSLRQLNSGSTGELFFGEGSRLTVL.

The J gene is TRBJ2-5, the V gene TRBV6-5; 7 nucleotides align to TRBD2. CDR3 length: 16 amino acids. Trimming removed 1 base from V and 3 bases from J; junction bases left unmatched: 8. Germline lookup yields CDR1 MNHEY and CDR2 SVGAGI. CDR3 in amino acids: CASSYFGGGEEETQYF. As DNA, the CDR3 is TGTGCCAGCAGTTACTTTGGGGGGGGTGAGGAAGAGACCCAGTACTTC.

As regards this clone: The sample has other DNA sequences that encode this CDR3 too. This chain links TRBV29-1 with TRBJ2-7; D might be TRBD2 (7 bases). CDR1 and CDR2 from the germline V gene are SQVTM and ANQGSEA. The CDR3 consists of 12 residues. V was cut by 4 bases and J by 2 bases, with 9 bases left in between. The CDR3: CSVVGGAYEQYF. The CDR3 DNA follows: TGCAGCGTTGTAGGGGGGGCCTACGAGCAGTACTTC.

V usage is TRBV7-9 and J usage is TRBJ2-7; tentative D call: TRBD2 (5 bases). The CDR3 has 16 residues. CDR1 is SEHNR, CDR2 FQNEAQ, per germline (reference sequence). V dropped 5 bases and J dropped 3 bases, with 20 bases sitting between them. This CDR3 is CASSTPEGRVIYEQYF. In nucleotides, the CDR3 is TGTGCCAGCAGCACCCCCGAAGGGCGGGTGATCTACGAGCAGTACTTC.